These 8 T cell receptor beta chains were sequenced from one sample in a study of T cell responses to AZD1222 COVID-19 vaccine. Sequencing was performed with immunoSEQ multiplex PCR; in TCRdb, only in-frame clones are kept and a portion is missing. The sample consists of 95,000 to 150,000 clones, about 90% of them appearing once. The source was peripheral blood, collected on day 0 of AZD1222 vaccination. The origin of the receptors is an adult in good health.

V and J are TRBV19 and TRBJ1-4; D is possibly TRBD1 (5 bases). The ends were cut back, 5 bases at V and 8 bases at J, with 21 bases in the middle. The CDR3 sequence is 16 residues long. CDR1 is LNHDA and CDR2 is SQIVND in the germline V gene (reference sequence). In DNA, the CDR3 is TGTGCCAGTAGTGACCGATCCAACTCCTGGGGGGAAAAACTGTTTTTT. Protein sequence: CASSDRSNSWGEKLFF.

The chain joins TRBV28 to TRBJ1-4; D gene ambiguous. This CDR3 has 16 residues. Germline V gene data show CDR1 as MDHEN and CDR2 as SYDVKM. The V end was cut by 10 bases, the J end by 0 bases, with 18 bases between. In DNA, the CDR3 is TGTGCCACCCAGTTTATCCGAGAAACAACTAATGAAAAACTGTTTTTT. As protein: CATQFIRETTNEKLFF.

This chain joins TRBV7-9 and TRBJ1-4; no definite D call. This CDR3 has 16 residues. In germline, CDR1 is SEHNR, CDR2 FQNEAQ (reference sequence). Trimming removed 5 bases at V and 5 bases at J, with 18 bases between. In DNA form, the CDR3 reads TGTGCCAGCAGCGCCCCCGGCGGCGGCGGGAATGAAAAACTGTTTTTT. Translation gives CASSAPGGGGNEKLFF.

The chain recombines TRBV4-1 with TRBJ2-5; 8 bases align to TRBD2. The V segment lost 0 bases and the J segment 5 bases; nucleotides outside the gene matches: 8. Germline V gene lookup returns CDR1 MGHRA and CDR2 YSYEKL. There are 16 residues in the CDR3. As DNA, the CDR3 is TGCGCCAGCAGCCAAGAGGTGGGGGGACTAGGGGAGACCCAGTACTTC. Translation: CASSQEVGGLGETQYF.

The V gene is TRBV30, the J gene TRBJ1-2; no definite D call. This CDR3 region has 14 residues. The germline gives CDR1 GTSNPN, CDR2 SVGIG (reference sequence). V dropped 0 bases and J dropped 4 bases, with 12 bases sitting between them. The CDR3 DNA is TGTGCCTGGAGTGTACCTCCGCCAGGCTATGGCTACACCTTC. This translates into CAWSVPPPGYGYTF.

The gene calls are TRBV6-5 and TRBJ1-1; D unclear. CDR3 length: 12 residues. The V and J ends lost 4 bases and 6 bases respectively, with 9 bases between them. Per germline, CDR1 MNHEY and CDR2 SVGAGI. CDR3 loop: CASSFDRAEAFF. In nucleotides, the CDR3 is TGTGCCAGCAGTTTCGACCGGGCTGAAGCTTTCTTT.

The chain is built from TRBV12-3 or TRBV12-4 and TRBJ1-1, with D unresolved. CDR3 size: 13 residues. Trimming took off 1 base at V and 1 base at J, with 4 bases between the two ends. CDR3: CASSLGWNTEAFF. CDR3 nucleotides: TGTGCCAGCAGTTTAGGCTGGAACACTGAAGCTTTCTTT.

The rearrangement uses TRBV28 and TRBJ1-5, with TRBD1 identical over 9 bases. V was pared by 2 bases and J by 7 bases, with 6 bases of the junction left unmatched. Germline values: CDR1 MDHEN, CDR2 SYDVKM. This CDR3 has 15 amino acids. Written as DNA, the CDR3 is TGTGCCAGCAGTTTACAACAGGGGGCGGTCCAGCCCCAGCATTTT. Protein sequence: CASSLQQGAVQPQHF. The full variable domain, rest sourced from reference TRBV28 and TRBJ1-5, is DVKVTQSSRYLVKRTGEKVFLECVQDMDHENMFWYRQDPGLGLRLIYFSYDVKMKEKGDIPEGYSVSREKKERFSLILESASTNQTSMYLCASSLQQGAVQPQHFGDGTRLSIL.